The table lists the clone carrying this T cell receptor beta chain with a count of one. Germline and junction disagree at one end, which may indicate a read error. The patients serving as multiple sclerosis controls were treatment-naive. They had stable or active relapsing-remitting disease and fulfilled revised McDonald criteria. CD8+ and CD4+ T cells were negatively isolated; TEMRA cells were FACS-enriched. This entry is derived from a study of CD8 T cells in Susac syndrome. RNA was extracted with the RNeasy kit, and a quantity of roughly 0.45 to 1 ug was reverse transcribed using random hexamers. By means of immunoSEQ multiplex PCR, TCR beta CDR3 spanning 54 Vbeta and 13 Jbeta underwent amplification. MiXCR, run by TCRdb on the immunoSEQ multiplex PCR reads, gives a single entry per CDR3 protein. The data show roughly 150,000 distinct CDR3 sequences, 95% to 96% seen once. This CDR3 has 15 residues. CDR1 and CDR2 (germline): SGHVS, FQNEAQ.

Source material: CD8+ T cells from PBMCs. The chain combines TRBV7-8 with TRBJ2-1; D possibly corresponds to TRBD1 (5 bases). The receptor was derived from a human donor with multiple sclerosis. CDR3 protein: CASILGESSYNEQFF. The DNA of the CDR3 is TGTGCCAGCATCTTAGGGGAAAGCTCCTACAATGAGCAGTTCTTC.